These 9 T cell receptor beta chains share one sample of origin, sequenced in a study of T cells after yellow fever vaccination. Each CDR3 protein gets one entry after TCRdb re-called the 5' RACE reads with MiXCR. Of 180,000 or so distinct CDR3 sequences in the sample, 9.5% to 11% were seen once. Source: CD8+ T cells sorted from PBMCs, taken 15 days after the yellow fever booster vaccination. The receptors were gathered from a young man who received the YFV17D yellow fever vaccine.

This clonotype was seen more than once but under ten times. The V and J genes are TRBV7-8 and TRBJ1-5; D not resolved. V lost 5 bases, J lost 7 bases, and 9 bases lay in between. The germline CDR1 and CDR2 sequences are SGHVS and FQNEAQ. This CDR3 contains 12 residues. The CDR3 bases are TGTGCCAGCAGCAACCCCGGGCAGCCCCAGCATTTT. It encodes CASSNPGQPQHF.

This clonotype was picked up a small number of times. V and J are TRBV4-3 and TRBJ1-1; D not resolved. Germline V lookup: CDR1 LGHNA, CDR2 YSLEER. The CDR3 runs 15 residues. V lost 4 bases to trimming and J lost 1 base, with 13 bases between them. The CDR3 here is CASSRDDIRNTEAFF. CDR3 nucleotides: TGCGCCAGCAGCCGGGATGACATTAGGAACACTGAAGCTTTCTTT.

This clonotype was recorded many times. The gene calls are TRBV29-1 and TRBJ1-2; no definite D call. Per the germline V gene, CDR1 is SQVTM and CDR2 is ANQGSEA. The CDR3 contains 12 residues. Trimming cost V 3 bases and J 7 bases, with 12 bases left between them. This CDR3 reads CSVENLGFGYTF. The CDR3 nucleotides read TGCAGCGTTGAGAATCTAGGGTTTGGCTACACCTTC.

The chain has TRBV9 and TRBJ2-3, with D possibly called TRBD1 or TRBD2 (7 bases each). CDR3 length: 16 amino acids. Trimming removed 4 bases at V and 1 base at J, with 16 bases between. CDR1 and CDR2 from the germline V gene are SGDLS and YYNGEE. CDR3 sequence reads: CASSSAGGGGTDTQYF. Here the CDR3 DNA reads TGTGCCAGCAGCTCCGCAGGGGGGGGGGGCACAGATACGCAGTATTTT.

This clonotype was counted only a few times. This chain uses TRBV4-1 with TRBJ2-7; 7 bases match TRBD1. The V segment lost 1 base and the J segment 3 bases; nucleotides outside the gene matches: 6. The CDR3 has 15 amino acids. Germline lookup yields CDR1 MGHRA and CDR2 YSYEKL. The CDR3 DNA follows: TGCGCCAGCAGCCAAGGACAGGGTTTAAGCTACGAGCAGTACTTC. Translated, it gives CASSQGQGLSYEQYF.

This clonotype was detected only a few times. V and J are TRBV20-1 and TRBJ2-1; 14 bases align to TRBD2. The CDR3 covers 14 residues. The trim removed 3 bases at V and 9 bases at J, leaving 4 bases unmatched. Germline values: CDR1 DFQATT, CDR2 SNEGSKA (reference sequence). CDR3 nucleotide sequence: TGCAGTGCTAGGGGGACTAGCGGGAGTATTGAGCAGTTCTTC. Amino acids: CSARGTSGSIEQFF.

This clonotype was seen more than once but under ten times. The chain is built from TRBV20-1 and TRBJ2-2, with D possibly TRBD1 on 6 matching bases. Germline values: CDR1 DFQATT, CDR2 SNEGSKA (reference sequence). Trimming cost V 6 bases and J 4 bases, with 12 bases left between them. The CDR3 totals 13 residues. The DNA for the CDR3 is TGCAGTGCCCCACGCAGGGGCACCGGGGAGCTGTTTTTT. Protein product: CSAPRRGTGELFF.

This clonotype appeared a few times. J is TRBJ2-1 and V is TRBV6-4, with TRBD2 as a possible D gene (6 bases). Trimming took 3 bases from V and 6 from J, leaving 15 bases between them. The germline V gene has CDR1 MRHNA and CDR2 SNTAGT. The CDR3 spans 15 residues. As DNA, the CDR3 is TGTGCCAGCAGTGAGATGGCGGGGCTCCCCAATGAGCAGTTCTTC. It codes for CASSEMAGLPNEQFF.

This clonotype came up many times. The chain recombines TRBV7-9 with TRBJ2-5; TRBD2 is a possible D gene (7 bases). V lost 8 bases, J lost 2 bases, and 12 bases lay in between. The length of the CDR3 is 13 residues. Germline CDR1 and CDR2: SEHNR and FQNEAQ (reference sequence). For the CDR3, the DNA is TGTGCCAGCGAAGGGGGGGGTCAAGAGACCCAGTACTTC. Amino acid sequence: CASEGGGQETQYF.